The 27 T cell receptor beta chains reported below all come from one sample, sequenced in a study of shared clonotypes between healthy human individuals. Assay: immunoSEQ multiplex PCR; the TCRdb copy retains only in-frame clones and omits some. Of around 750,000 clones in the sample, around two thirds are singletons; the top ten hold 1.7%. The sequenced sample consisted of memory CD4+ T cells sorted from blood. The subset here: CD45RA-negative fraction. Receptor source: a woman in her 30s in good health.

In its sample, this clone was seen a few times. This chain uses TRBV30 with TRBJ1-3, with a weak D call TRBD1 (6 bases). Germline V CDR1 and CDR2: GTSNPN, SVGIG (reference sequence). V was cut by 5 bases and J by 0 bases, with 11 bases left in between. The CDR3 is 14 residues long. The CDR3 loop reads CAWDGGGSGNTIYF. The CDR3 DNA is TGTGCCTGGGACGGAGGGGGCTCTGGAAACACCATATATTTT.

The chain is built from TRBV19 and TRBJ2-3; D not resolved. Germline assignment: CDR1 LNHDA and CDR2 SQIVND (reference sequence). Trimming shortened V by 5 bases and J by 4 bases, and 13 bases separated the two germline ends. The CDR3 covers 14 residues. For the CDR3, the DNA is TGTGCCAGTAGTCCGGGCCTGCTAGCAGATACGCAGTATTTT. Amino acid sequence: CASSPGLLADTQYF. Combining the CDR3 with reference TRBV19 and TRBJ2-3 gives the whole variable domain DGGITQSPKYLFRKEGQNVTLSCEQNLNHDAMYWYRQDPGQGLRLIYYSQIVNDFQKGDIAEGYSVSREKKESFPLTVTSAQKNPTAFYLCASSPGLLADTQYFGPGTRLTVL.

The CDR3 sequence: CASSYSYQRTDTQYF. DNA for the CDR3: TGTGCCAGCAGTTACTCGTACCAGCGTACGGATACGCAGTATTTT. V usage is TRBV6-5 and J usage is TRBJ2-3; D ambiguous. The V end lost 0 bases, the J end lost 6 bases, and 13 bases lay between the germline ends. There are 15 residues in the CDR3. Germline CDR1 is MNHEY and CDR2 is SVGAGI.

The chain is built from TRBV30 and TRBJ1-2, with 9 bases that match TRBD1. V shed 0 bases and J 8 bases; nucleotides not matched to a gene: 13. The germline gives CDR1 GTSNPN, CDR2 SVGIG (reference sequence). The CDR3 loop spans 16 amino acids. CDR3: CAWSVPGTGKSRGYTF. In nucleotides, the CDR3 is TGTGCCTGGAGTGTACCCGGGACAGGGAAGAGTCGAGGCTACACCTTC.

This clone was seen at least ten times. The rearrangement joins TRBV11-1 to TRBJ1-1; maybe TRBD1 (6 bases). The CDR3 is 16 residues long. Per germline, CDR1 SGHAT and CDR2 FQDESV (reference sequence). Trimming took off 6 bases at V and 2 bases at J, with 19 bases between the two ends. The CDR3 DNA follows: TGTGCCAGCAGTTCCACAGGACAGAGGGGCAACACTGAAGCTTTCTTT. Its translation is CASSSTGQRGNTEAFF.

The V gene is TRBV6-4, the J gene TRBJ2-1; a possible D gene is TRBD1 (5 bases). V lost 0 bases to trimming and J lost 6 bases, with 9 bases between them. The CDR3 sequence is 14 residues long. CDR1 MRHNA and CDR2 SNTAGT come from the germline V gene. In nucleotides, the CDR3 is TGTGCCAGCAGTGACTCAGTAGGGGCCAATGAGCAGTTCTTC. Amino acids: CASSDSVGANEQFF.

The rearrangement joins TRBV28 to TRBJ2-1; D not resolved. The CDR3 contains 14 residues. Germline CDR1 and CDR2: MDHEN and SYDVKM. Trimming removed 5 bases at V and 4 bases at J, with 12 bases between. CDR3 bases: TGTGCCAGCAGTGGAAGGGCCCGGTACAATGAGCAGTTCTTC. As protein: CASSGRARYNEQFF. Full variable domain (missing parts from reference TRBV28 and TRBJ2-1): DVKVTQSSRYLVKRTGEKVFLECVQDMDHENMFWYRQDPGLGLRLIYFSYDVKMKEKGDIPEGYSVSREKKERFSLILESASTNQTSMYLCASSGRARYNEQFFGPGTRLTVL.

This clone was seen just once. Distinct nucleotide sequences in the sample also encode this CDR3. V is TRBV7-2 and J is TRBJ2-2, with D unresolved. This CDR3 is built from 12 residues. CDR1 and CDR2 (germline): SGHTA, FQGNSA. Trimming left V 5 bases short and J 6 bases short, with 7 bases between. The CDR3 spells CASSPFSGELFF. Here the CDR3 DNA reads TGTGCCAGCAGCCCCTTCTCCGGGGAGCTGTTTTTT.

The chain recombines TRBV7-2 with TRBJ1-4; 7 positions match TRBD1. V lost 1 base to trimming and J lost 4 bases; unmatched junction nucleotides: 6. From germline, CDR1 is SGHTA and CDR2 FQGNSA. This CDR3 has 16 amino acids. DNA for the CDR3: TGTGCCAGCAGCTTAGTTTCAGGGGGGAATAATGAAAAACTGTTTTTT. This encodes CASSLVSGGNNEKLFF.

This clone has just a few counts. This same CDR3 is encoded by further DNA sequences in the sample. The chain recombines TRBV7-2 with TRBJ2-7; 13 bases are a match to TRBD2. Germline assignment: CDR1 SGHTA and CDR2 FQGNSA. V was clipped by 5 bases and J by 5 bases; unmatched bases: 6. The CDR3 sequence is 15 residues long. The CDR3 loop is CASSLIGLAGDEQYF. In nucleotides, the CDR3 is TGTGCCAGCAGCCTCATAGGACTAGCGGGAGACGAGCAGTACTTC.

The genes are TRBV27 and TRBJ2-3, with D perhaps TRBD1 (5 bases). Trimming shortened V by 5 bases and J by 7 bases, and 10 bases separated the two germline ends. CDR3 size: 12 residues. The V gene's germline CDR1 is MNHEY and CDR2 SMNVEV (reference sequence). The CDR3 region is CASSLQGNTQYF. The CDR3 nucleotides read TGTGCCAGCAGTCTCCAGGGAAATACGCAGTATTTT.

A remark on this clone: At the DNA level, this CDR3 is encoded by other sequences in the same sample as well. The rearrangement uses TRBV5-1 and TRBJ2-1; 9 bases match TRBD2. V shed 4 bases and J 4 bases; nucleotides not matched to a gene: 6. The CDR3 loop spans 15 amino acids. CDR1 SGHRS and CDR2 YFSETQ come from the germline V gene. The CDR3: CASSLSSGVYNEQFF. The CDR3 region has the DNA TGCGCCAGCAGCCTTTCTAGCGGGGTGTACAATGAGCAGTTCTTC.

This clone was found a few times. J is TRBJ2-7 and V is TRBV2; 13 positions match TRBD2. Germline lookup yields CDR1 SNHLY and CDR2 FYNNEI. The CDR3 loop spans 15 amino acids. V lost 6 bases and J lost 4; bases outside the gene matches: 6. The CDR3 nucleotides read TGTGCCAGCAGCCCCGGGACTAGCGGGGTATACGAGCAGTACTTC. Its translation: CASSPGTSGVYEQYF.

This chain uses TRBV5-4 with TRBJ2-1, with a tentative D call TRBD2 (5 bases). Germline CDR1 reads SGHNT; CDR2 reads YYREEE (reference sequence). This CDR3 has 16 residues. V was trimmed by 4 bases and J by 8 bases, leaving 22 bases between them. The CDR3: CASSPKLGPLSYEQFF. The CDR3, as DNA: TGTGCCAGCAGCCCTAAACTAGGACCGCTCAGTTATGAGCAGTTCTTC.

Remarks on this clone: This may arise from a read error, as a much more abundant clone is one base away. The chain combines TRBV7-6 with TRBJ1-1; no definite D call. This CDR3 is built from 13 residues. Trimming shortened V by 2 bases and J by 1 base, and 5 bases separated the two germline ends. From germline, CDR1 is SGHVS and CDR2 FNYEAQ. The CDR3 sequence is CASSLQENTEAFF. The CDR3 DNA is TGTGCCAGCAGCTTACAGGAGAACACTGAAGCTTTCTTT.

The CDR3 is CASTVQGGSYEQYF. The CDR3 DNA sequence: TGTGCCAGCACTGTACAGGGGGGCTCCTACGAGCAGTACTTC. V and J are TRBV6-1 and TRBJ2-7, with TRBD1 matching over 8 bases. J was trimmed by 0 bases and V by 7 bases; bases with no gene match: 5. Germline lookup yields CDR1 MNHNS and CDR2 SASEGT. CDR3 length: 14 residues.

This clone was detected only once. This chain links TRBV10-2 with TRBJ1-3; D is undetermined. This CDR3 is built from 15 residues. CDR1 and CDR2 (germline): WSHSY, SAAADI. V dropped 2 bases and J dropped 3 bases, with 11 bases sitting between them. Written as DNA, the CDR3 is TGCGCCAGCAGTGAGCCGAGGGCTGGTGGAAACACCATATATTTT. Its protein product is CASSEPRAGGNTIYF.

In DNA, the CDR3 is TGTGCCAGCAGCCGAGGACTAGCAGAAAACATTCAGTACTTC. Amino acids: CASSRGLAENIQYF. The genes are TRBV5-5 and TRBJ2-4; 8 nucleotides align to TRBD2. The CDR3 is 14 residues long. The junction had 5 bases not matched to a gene; V was cut back by 4 bases and J by 5 bases. Germline V CDR1 and CDR2: SGHKS, YYEKEE (reference sequence).

This clone occurred once. The chain is built from TRBV5-4 and TRBJ1-1; 9 nucleotides agree with TRBD1. The CDR3 sequence is 16 residues long. Germline loops: CDR1 SGHNT, CDR2 YYREEE (reference sequence). V gave up 7 bases and J gave up 5 bases; unmatched junction bases: 15. The CDR3 here is CASGLPGDRAWTEAFF. CDR3 in DNA: TGTGCCAGCGGACTGCCTGGGGACAGGGCCTGGACTGAAGCTTTCTTT.

The V and J genes are TRBV19 and TRBJ1-2; tentatively, D is TRBD1 (5 bases). In germline, CDR1 is LNHDA, CDR2 SQIVND (reference sequence). CDR3 size: 15 residues. Trimming removed 2 bases at V and 0 bases at J, with 10 bases between. The CDR3 DNA reads as TGTGCCAGTAGTATAATAGGACATACTAACTATGGCTACACCTTC. Its translation is CASSIIGHTNYGYTF.

This clone has a handful of counts. The chain employs TRBV2 and TRBJ1-5; the match to TRBD1 covers 7 bases. The ends lost 6 bases at V and 4 bases at J; junction bases unmatched: 6. Germline-derived CDR1 and CDR2 are SNHLY and FYNNEI. The CDR3 has 14 amino acids. The CDR3 is CASSDGTANQPQHF. In DNA, the CDR3 is TGTGCCAGCAGCGATGGGACAGCTAATCAGCCCCAGCATTTT.

The chain couples TRBV27 to TRBJ2-4; TRBD1 matches at 11 bases. Unmatched junction bases numbered 3, after V lost 2 bases and J lost 6 bases. Germline V gene data show CDR1 as MNHEY and CDR2 as SMNVEV (reference sequence). There are 15 residues in the CDR3. The CDR3 sequence is CASSLRGQGGNIQYF. In DNA, the CDR3 is TGTGCCAGCAGTTTAAGGGGACAGGGGGGAAACATTCAGTACTTC.

The rearrangement links TRBV30 to TRBJ2-1; the D gene could be TRBD1 or TRBD2 (5 bases each). In germline, CDR1 is GTSNPN, CDR2 SVGIG (reference sequence). There are 14 residues in the CDR3. The germline V and J ends were trimmed by 5 bases and 6 bases, with 17 bases remaining between them. CDR3 nucleotides: TGTGCCTGGGGGGGAGTGTCCCGTGGCAATGAGCAGTTCTTC. It is translated as CAWGGVSRGNEQFF.

Judged by abundance, this clone is medium-sized (0.01 to 0.1%). The gene calls are TRBV6-4 and TRBJ1-2; 12 bases align to TRBD1. The ends lost 3 bases at V and 6 bases at J; junction bases unmatched: 5. CDR1 and CDR2 (germline): MRHNA, SNTAGT. The CDR3 spans 15 residues. The CDR3 coding sequence is TGTGCCAGCAGTGAAGGGGACAGGGGGCGTAATGGCTACACCTTC. Its translation: CASSEGDRGRNGYTF.

The gene calls are TRBV27 and TRBJ2-7, with D possibly being TRBD1 (5 bases). CDR3 length: 15 residues. V was cut by 0 bases and J by 5 bases, with 14 bases left in between. CDR1 is MNHEY and CDR2 is SMNVEV in the germline V gene (reference sequence). The CDR3 region is CASSLSVQAGNEQYF. The CDR3 DNA reads TGTGCCAGCAGTTTATCTGTACAGGCTGGCAACGAGCAGTACTTC.

The V gene is TRBV9, the J gene TRBJ1-5; no firm D call. The germline gives CDR1 SGDLS, CDR2 YYNGEE. Trimming left V 4 bases short and J 7 bases short, with 18 bases between. The CDR3 length is 15 residues. DNA of the CDR3: TGTGCCAGCAGCCCGGATACGGGGTCGGGGCAGCCCCAGCATTTT. Protein: CASSPDTGSGQPQHF.

V usage is TRBV28 and J usage is TRBJ2-7, with 11 bases identical to TRBD1. The CDR3 is 13 residues long. CDR1 MDHEN and CDR2 SYDVKM come from the germline V gene. After removal of 6 bases from V and 6 bases from J, the junction contained 4 bases not matched to a gene. CDR3 residues: CASRKGQGGEQYF. For the CDR3, the DNA is TGTGCCAGCAGGAAGGGACAGGGGGGCGAGCAGTACTTC.